Listed below are T cell receptor beta chains from one sample, sequenced in a study of blood T cell repertoires in COVID-19. Measured with immunoSEQ multiplex PCR; TCRdb has only the in-frame clones, and not every one. This table holds under 450,000 clones, 81% found once. The sequencing sample was made of peripheral blood. The receptors were sampled from a human donor with acute or convalescent COVID-19. The donor label of this sample is uncertain. Each CDR3 is given with its conserved first and last residue. D genes are given only for firm matches. Size tells how often a clone was seen (once, few, many) or the class of an expanded clone, and some rows leave it out.

clone_size d_call j_call v_call cdr3_nt cdr3_aa
- - TRBJ1-3 TRBV5-1 TGCGCCAGCAGACCACAGGCAAGCTCTGGAAACACCATATATTTT CASRPQASSGNTIYF
- - TRBJ1-1 TRBV20-1 TGCAGTGCCTCCGCGGGAGGAGCTTTCTTT CSASAGGAFF
- - TRBJ1-3 TRBV5-1 TGCGCCAGCAGCTTGGATGTCAGGGGCACCATATATTTT CASSLDVRGTIYF
once - TRBJ2-1 TRBV12-1 TGTGCCAGCAGCTTGAAGAGGGGGCGAGGGCGTTCGAGAACGATCTTC CASSLKRGRGRSRTIF
- TRBD1 TRBJ1-1 TRBV11-2 TGTGCCAGCAGCTTAGCGACAGGGGCGAACACTGAAGCTTTCTTT CASSLATGANTEAFF
- TRBD2 TRBJ2-7 TRBV5-1 TGCGCCAGCAGCTTCGTGCCTAGCGGGAGCGTAGGGAACTACGAGCAGTACTTC CASSFVPSGSVGNYEQYF
- TRBD1 TRBJ1-2 TRBV28 TGTGCCAGCAGTTCGTTAAAGGGGGCAATCTATGGCTACACCTTC CASSSLKGAIYGYTF
- TRBD1 TRBJ2-5 TRBV28 TGTGCCAGCAGTACCCCAGGGGGCCTGATAAGGGACCAGTACTTC CASSTPGGLIRDQYF
- - TRBJ2-3 TRBV6-4 TGTGCCAGCAGTGTTCAGGGGCATAGCACAGATACGCAGTATTTT CASSVQGHSTDTQYF
- TRBD1 TRBJ1-1 TRBV2 TGTGCCAGCAGAAGCCGACAGGGGCCTAACACTGAAGCTTTCTTT CASRSRQGPNTEAFF
- TRBD2 TRBJ2-3 TRBV5-4 TGTGCCAGCGGACTAGCGGGAGTATCAACAGATACGCAGTATTTT CASGLAGVSTDTQYF
- TRBD2 TRBJ2-5 TRBV4-2 TGTGCCAGCAGGCGGGGCCGAGGCGGGGGGCCGGAAGAGACCCAGTACTTC CASRRGRGGGPEETQYF
few TRBD1 TRBJ1-4 TRBV28 TGTGCCAGCAGTACGGAGACAGGGGGGATCGGGACTAATGAAAAACTGTTTTTT CASSTETGGIGTNEKLFF
few TRBD1 TRBJ2-5 TRBV5-1 TGCGCCAGCAGCTCCGGGACAGCCCAAGAGACCCAGTACTTC CASSSGTAQETQYF
- - TRBJ1-3 TRBV5-1 TGCGCCAGCAGCCCAAGTGGGGGCCGGGACACCATATATTTT CASSPSGGRDTIYF
few - TRBJ1-5 TRBV10-3 TGTGCCATCAGCCCGGGACGGGGGACGAATCAGCCCCAGCATTTT CAISPGRGTNQPQHF
- - TRBJ2-1 TRBV12-3/TRBV12-4 TGTGCCAGCAGGTCCTTCTCCTACAATGAGCAGTTCTTC CASRSFSYNEQFF